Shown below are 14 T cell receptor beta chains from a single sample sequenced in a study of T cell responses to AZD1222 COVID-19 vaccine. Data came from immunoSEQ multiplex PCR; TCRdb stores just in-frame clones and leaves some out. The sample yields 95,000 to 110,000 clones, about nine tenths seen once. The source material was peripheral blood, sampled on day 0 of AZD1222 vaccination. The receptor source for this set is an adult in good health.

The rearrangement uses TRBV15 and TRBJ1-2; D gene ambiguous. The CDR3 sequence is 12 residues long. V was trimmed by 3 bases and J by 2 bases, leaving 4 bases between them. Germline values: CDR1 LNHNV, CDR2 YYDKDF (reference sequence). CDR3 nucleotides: TGTGCCACCAGCAGTCAGAACTATGGCTACACCTTC. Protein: CATSSQNYGYTF.

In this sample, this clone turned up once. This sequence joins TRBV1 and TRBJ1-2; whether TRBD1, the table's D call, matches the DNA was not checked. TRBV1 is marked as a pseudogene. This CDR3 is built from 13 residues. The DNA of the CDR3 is TGCACCAGCAGCAGGGGGCGGAACTATGGCTACACCTTC. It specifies CTSSRGRNYGYTF.

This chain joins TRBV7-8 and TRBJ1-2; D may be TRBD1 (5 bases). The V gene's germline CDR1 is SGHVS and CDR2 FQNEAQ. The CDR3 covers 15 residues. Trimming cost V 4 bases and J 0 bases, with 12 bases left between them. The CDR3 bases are TGTGCCAGCAGCTCCCAAGGGGCAGCTAACTATGGCTACACCTTC. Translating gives CASSSQGAANYGYTF.

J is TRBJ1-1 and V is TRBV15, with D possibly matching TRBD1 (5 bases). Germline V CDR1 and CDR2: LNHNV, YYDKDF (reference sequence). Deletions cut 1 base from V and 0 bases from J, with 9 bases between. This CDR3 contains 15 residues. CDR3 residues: CATSRAGTMNTEAFF. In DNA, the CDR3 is TGTGCCACCAGCAGAGCAGGGACCATGAACACTGAAGCTTTCTTT. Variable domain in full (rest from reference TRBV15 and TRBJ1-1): DAMVIQNPRYQVTQFGKPVTLSCSQTLNHNVMYWYQQKSSQAPKLLFHYYDKDFNNEADTPDNFQSRRPNTSFCFLDIRSPGLGDTAMYLCATSRAGTMNTEAFFGQGTRLTVV.

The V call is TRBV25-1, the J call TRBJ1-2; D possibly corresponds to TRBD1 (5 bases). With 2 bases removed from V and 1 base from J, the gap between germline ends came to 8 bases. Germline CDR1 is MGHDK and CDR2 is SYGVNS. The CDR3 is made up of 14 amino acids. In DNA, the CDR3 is TGTGCCAGCAGTGAACAGGGTTTTAACTATGGCTACACCTTC. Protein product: CASSEQGFNYGYTF.

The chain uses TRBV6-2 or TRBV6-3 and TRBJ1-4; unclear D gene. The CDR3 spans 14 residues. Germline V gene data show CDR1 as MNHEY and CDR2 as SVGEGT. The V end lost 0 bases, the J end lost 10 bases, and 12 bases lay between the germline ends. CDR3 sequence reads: CASSYSSSVTKLFF. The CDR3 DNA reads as TGTGCCAGCAGTTACTCGAGTTCTGTTACAAAACTGTTTTTT.

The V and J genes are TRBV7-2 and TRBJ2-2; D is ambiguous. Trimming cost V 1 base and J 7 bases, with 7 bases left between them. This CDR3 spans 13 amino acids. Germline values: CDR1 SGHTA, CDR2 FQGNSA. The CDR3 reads CASSLEGIGELFF. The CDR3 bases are TGTGCCAGCAGCTTAGAAGGGATCGGGGAGCTGTTTTTT.

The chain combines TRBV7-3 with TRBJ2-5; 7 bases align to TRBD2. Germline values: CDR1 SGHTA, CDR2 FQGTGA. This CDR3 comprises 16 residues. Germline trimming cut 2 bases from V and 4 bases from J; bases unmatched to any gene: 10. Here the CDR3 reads CASSLGRGLGRETQYF. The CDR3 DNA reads TGTGCCAGCAGCTTAGGGAGGGGTTTGGGGAGAGAGACCCAGTACTTC.

CDR3 region: CASSLLASHNEQFF. CDR3 nucleotide sequence: TGTGCCAGCAGTTTGCTAGCGAGCCACAATGAGCAGTTCTTC. The chain recombines TRBV27 with TRBJ2-1; possibly TRBD2 for D (6 bases). The germline V gene has CDR1 MNHEY and CDR2 SMNVEV (reference sequence). The ends were cut back, 3 bases at V and 5 bases at J, with 11 bases in the middle. The CDR3 has 14 residues.

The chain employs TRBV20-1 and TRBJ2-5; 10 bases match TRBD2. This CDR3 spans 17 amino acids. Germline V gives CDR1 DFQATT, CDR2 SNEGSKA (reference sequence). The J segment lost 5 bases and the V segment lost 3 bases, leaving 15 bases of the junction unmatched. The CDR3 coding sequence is TGCAGTGCTAGTTACCCTAGCGGGAGCTCCGAAGGGGAGACCCAGTACTTC. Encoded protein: CSASYPSGSSEGETQYF.

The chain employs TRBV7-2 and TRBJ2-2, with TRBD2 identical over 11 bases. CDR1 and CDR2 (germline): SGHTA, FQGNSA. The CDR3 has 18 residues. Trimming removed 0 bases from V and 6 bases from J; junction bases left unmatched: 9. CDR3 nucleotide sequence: TGTGCCAGCAGCTTAGCTAGGGTAGCGGGAGGGCCGTCCGGGGAGCTGTTTTTT. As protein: CASSLARVAGGPSGELFF. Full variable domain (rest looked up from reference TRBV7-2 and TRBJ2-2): GAGVSQSPSNKVTEKGKDVELRCDPISGHTALYWYRQSLGQGLEFLIYFQGNSAPDKSGLPSDRFSAERTGGSVSTLTIQRTQQEDSAVYLCASSLARVAGGPSGELFFGEGSRLTVL.

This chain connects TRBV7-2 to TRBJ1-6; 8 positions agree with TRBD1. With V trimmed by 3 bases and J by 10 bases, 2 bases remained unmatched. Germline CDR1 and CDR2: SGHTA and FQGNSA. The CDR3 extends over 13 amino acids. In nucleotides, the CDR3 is TGTGCCAGCAGCTTCCGGACAGGGTCACCCCTCCACTTT. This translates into CASSFRTGSPLHF. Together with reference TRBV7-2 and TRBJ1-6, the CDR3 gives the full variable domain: GAGVSQSPSNKVTEKGKDVELRCDPISGHTALYWYRQSLGQGLEFLIYFQGNSAPDKSGLPSDRFSAERTGGSVSTLTIQRTQQEDSAVYLCASSFRTGSPLHFGNGTRLTVT.

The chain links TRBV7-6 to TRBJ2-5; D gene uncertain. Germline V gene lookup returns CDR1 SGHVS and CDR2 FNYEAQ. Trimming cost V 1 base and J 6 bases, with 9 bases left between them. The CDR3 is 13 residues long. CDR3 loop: CASSLGGRQTQYF. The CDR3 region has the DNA TGTGCCAGCAGCTTAGGGGGTCGTCAGACCCAGTACTTC. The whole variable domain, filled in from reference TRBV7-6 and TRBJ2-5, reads GAGVSQSPRYKVTKRGQDVALRCDPISGHVSLYWYRQALGQGPEFLTYFNYEAQQDKSGLPNDRFSAERPEGSISTLTIQRTEQRDSAMYRCASSLGGRQTQYFGPGTRLLVL.

The CDR3 region is CASSSTRGSYGYTF. The CDR3 DNA reads as TGTGCCAGCAGCTCTACCAGGGGATCCTATGGCTACACCTTC. This chain links TRBV6-5 with TRBJ1-2; TRBD1 is a possible D gene (6 bases). Trimming pared 6 bases from V and 4 bases from J, leaving 15 bases between. Germline CDR1 reads MNHEY; CDR2 reads SVGAGI. CDR3 length equals 14 residues.